What follows are 23 T cell receptor beta chains derived from one specimen sequenced in a study of blood T cell repertoires in COVID-19 (TCRdb year 2020). Libraries were constructed by the immunoSEQ multiplex PCR assay. TCRdb re-hosts the immuneACCESS table, in-frame sequences only. Its copies lack some clones; in the studies checked, an unresolved V gene accounts for under half of them, and the cause for the rest is not known. The sample table shows approximately 320,000 clones, and roughly 87% are seen once. Clones ranked in the top ten supply approximately 9% of the sample. The sample comprised PBMCs or T cells enriched from blood (not recorded which). These receptors originate from a woman between 18 and 29 years old who had recovered from COVID-19.

The rearrangement links TRBV5-1 to TRBJ1-2; 10 bases fit TRBD1. Looked up from germline, CDR1 is SGHRS and CDR2 is YFSETQ. This CDR3 has 17 amino acids. With 0 bases clipped from V and 8 bases from J, the junction kept 13 bases outside the gene matches. CDR3: CASSLVPSGTGDGGYTF. The CDR3, as DNA: TGCGCCAGCAGCTTGGTCCCTTCGGGGACAGGGGACGGGGGCTACACCTTC.

The V gene is TRBV10-3, the J gene TRBJ2-3; 7 nucleotides line up with TRBD2. Germline CDR1 reads ENHRY; CDR2 reads SYGVKD. The CDR3 length is 16 residues. V shed 4 bases and J 2 bases; nucleotides not matched to a gene: 9. CDR3 region: CAISGGGRKDTDTQYF. The CDR3 DNA reads TGTGCCATCAGTGGCGGGGGACGTAAAGACACAGATACGCAGTATTTT.

The chain recombines TRBV5-4 with TRBJ2-5, with 11 bases aligning to TRBD2. The V and J ends lost 0 bases and 5 bases, in that order; junction bases with no gene match: 3. Germline V gives CDR1 SGHNT, CDR2 YYREEE (reference sequence). This CDR3 spans 15 amino acids. CDR3 sequence: CASSLGLAGTETQYF. In DNA, the CDR3 is TGTGCCAGCAGCTTGGGACTAGCGGGAACTGAGACCCAGTACTTC.

V usage is TRBV19 and J usage is TRBJ2-2; D possibly corresponds to TRBD1 (6 bases). From germline, CDR1 is LNHDA and CDR2 SQIVND (reference sequence). V gave up 2 bases and J gave up 4 bases, with 11 bases separating them. CDR3 length: 15 residues. The CDR3 reads CASSIKSRGTGELFF. The CDR3, as DNA: TGTGCCAGTAGTATAAAAAGCAGGGGCACCGGGGAGCTGTTTTTT.

The V and J genes are TRBV29-1 and TRBJ1-1; 7 nucleotides line up with TRBD1. Per germline, CDR1 SQVTM and CDR2 ANQGSEA. CDR3 length: 14 residues. The trim removed 6 bases at V and 0 bases at J, leaving 7 bases unmatched. CDR3 bases: TGCAGCGTCCCGAGGAGGGGGCTGAACACTGAAGCTTTCTTT. It encodes CSVPRRGLNTEAFF.

This chain uses TRBV6-2 or TRBV6-3 with TRBJ2-2; D remains unclear. V gave up 0 bases and J gave up 8 bases, with 13 bases separating them. CDR1 is MNHEY, CDR2 SVGEGT, per germline. This CDR3 is 15 amino acids long. This CDR3 is CASSYSFMFGGELFF. CDR3 DNA sequence: TGTGCCAGCAGTTACTCTTTCATGTTCGGGGGGGAGCTGTTTTTT.

V and J are TRBV5-4 and TRBJ1-2; 9 nucleotides align to TRBD1. From germline, CDR1 is SGHNT and CDR2 YYREEE (reference sequence). The V segment lost 0 bases and the J segment 8 bases; nucleotides outside the gene matches: 5. The CDR3 contains 14 residues. DNA of the CDR3: TGTGCCAGCAGCTTGGCTGGGACAGGGTACGGCTACACCTTC. Its translation is CASSLAGTGYGYTF.

The chain uses TRBV7-6 and TRBJ1-2; a possible D gene is TRBD1 (5 bases). The CDR3 is 15 amino acids. Trimming stripped 1 base from V and 4 bases from J, with 13 bases between. The V gene's germline CDR1 is SGHVS and CDR2 FNYEAQ. This CDR3 is CASSLGAGIPYGYTF. As DNA, the CDR3 is TGTGCCAGCAGCTTAGGGGCAGGGATTCCCTATGGCTACACCTTC.

This clone appeared once. The V and J genes are TRBV10-3 and TRBJ2-7, with 8 bases that match TRBD1. Germline V gene sequence: CDR1 ENHRY, CDR2 SYGVKD. V shed 2 bases and J 6 bases; nucleotides not matched to a gene: 6. The CDR3 length is 14 residues. CDR3 DNA: TGTGCCATCAGTGAGACGCCAACAGGGGGCGAGCAGTACTTC. It is translated as CAISETPTGGEQYF.

The chain carries TRBV7-6 and TRBJ2-7; D is perhaps TRBD2 (7 bases). V was clipped by 5 bases and J by 5 bases, with 13 bases between them. The CDR3 length is 13 residues. The germline CDR1 and CDR2 sequences are SGHVS and FNYEAQ. The CDR3 reads CASSLLGGDEQYF. Written as DNA, the CDR3 is TGTGCCAGCAGCCTGCTAGGGGGGGACGAGCAGTACTTC.

This chain joins TRBV13 and TRBJ1-2, with D unclear. V lost 3 bases to trimming and J lost 4 bases, with 12 bases between them. Germline V CDR1 and CDR2: PRHDT, FYEKMQ (reference sequence). The CDR3 is 14 amino acids. Here the CDR3 DNA reads TGTGCCAGCAGCTTCGGAAAACAGTCCTATGGCTACACCTTC. Residues: CASSFGKQSYGYTF.

The chain uses TRBV30 and TRBJ1-2; 10 bases fit TRBD1. Germline lookup yields CDR1 GTSNPN and CDR2 SVGIG (reference sequence). Losses at the gene ends were 0 bases for V and 6 bases for J; bases not matched to a gene: 10. The CDR3 consists of 16 residues. DNA of the CDR3: TGTGCCTGGAGTGTCCCGGGACAGGGGCAGGTAAATGGCTACACCTTC. Translating gives CAWSVPGQGQVNGYTF.

The V call is TRBV28, the J call TRBJ1-5; the D gene is possibly TRBD1 (6 bases). Germline V lookup: CDR1 MDHEN, CDR2 SYDVKM. Trimming stripped 5 bases from V and 2 bases from J, with 10 bases between. The CDR3 is made up of 14 amino acids. CDR3 coding DNA: TGTGCCAGCAGTGTAAACAGGGGCAATCAGCCCCAGCATTTT. This codes for CASSVNRGNQPQHF.

The chain recombines TRBV28 with TRBJ1-1; TRBD1 matches 8 bases. The CDR3 runs 14 residues. Germline values: CDR1 MDHEN, CDR2 SYDVKM. V shed 6 bases and J 3 bases; nucleotides not matched to a gene: 6. The CDR3 DNA follows: TGTGCCAGCAGGTCGGACAGGGTATACACTGAAGCTTTCTTT. It encodes CASRSDRVYTEAFF.

This sequence joins TRBV6-5 and TRBJ2-2, with 7 positions matching TRBD1. Germline loops: CDR1 MNHEY, CDR2 SVGAGI. This CDR3 spans 14 amino acids. Trimming took 7 bases from V and 6 from J; bases not matched to a gene: 8. CDR3 in amino acids: CASNRGVNSGELFF. The CDR3 DNA reads TGTGCCAGCAACAGGGGCGTAAACTCCGGGGAGCTGTTTTTT.

The chain carries TRBV12-5 and TRBJ2-2; D may be TRBD1 (5 bases). Trimming removed 1 base at V and 3 bases at J, with 15 bases between. In germline, CDR1 is LGHNT, CDR2 FRNRAP. The CDR3 consists of 17 residues. The CDR3 coding sequence is TGTGCTAGTGGTTTGGACACCGTGGGGCTGTACACCGGGGAGCTGTTTTTT. It encodes CASGLDTVGLYTGELFF. The full variable domain, in which reference TRBV12-5 and TRBJ2-2 provide the parts outside the CDR3, is DARVTQTPRHKVTEMGQEVTMRCQPILGHNTVFWYRQTMMQGLELLAYFRNRAPLDDSGMPKDRFSAEMPDATLATLKIQPSEPRDSAVYFCASGLDTVGLYTGELFFGEGSRLTVL.

J is TRBJ1-2 and V is TRBV28; D is perhaps TRBD1 (6 bases). Germline CDR1 reads MDHEN; CDR2 reads SYDVKM. This CDR3 has 14 amino acids. The V end was cut by 6 bases, the J end by 1 base, with 12 bases between. CDR3 nucleotides: TGTGCCAGCAGGGGGGGGGCTGTTAACTATGGCTACACCTTC. It yields the protein CASRGGAVNYGYTF.

The chain carries TRBV19 and TRBJ2-7; 8 nucleotides agree with TRBD2. Per germline, CDR1 LNHDA and CDR2 SQIVND (reference sequence). The CDR3 length is 16 residues. The V segment lost 2 bases and the J segment 5 bases; nucleotides outside the gene matches: 11. CDR3 in DNA: TGTGCCAGTAGTATATTACCGGGACTAGAGACGGACGAGCAGTACTTC. Translating gives CASSILPGLETDEQYF.

This clone was seen only once. This chain links TRBV29-1 with TRBJ2-3; the D is unclear. With 5 bases removed from V and 6 bases from J, the gap between germline ends came to 9 bases. Germline loops: CDR1 SQVTM, CDR2 ANQGSEA. The CDR3 contains 11 residues. The CDR3 nucleotides are TGCAGCGTTTCGTACAGTGATACGCAGTATTTT. Translating it yields CSVSYSDTQYF.

This chain joins TRBV4-2 and TRBJ2-3; TRBD2 might be the D (5 bases). Between the trimmed V and J ends, which lost 3 bases and 0 bases, there was a span of 16 bases. The CDR3 consists of 17 residues. Germline CDR1 is LGHNA and CDR2 is YNFKEQ. In DNA form, the CDR3 reads TGTGCCAGCAGCCAGGACTCCCCACAGACTAGCACAGATACGCAGTATTTT. Its translation: CASSQDSPQTSTDTQYF.

The genes are TRBV10-3 and TRBJ2-7; D gene uncertain. In germline, CDR1 is ENHRY, CDR2 SYGVKD. With 4 bases removed from V and 5 bases from J, the gap between germline ends came to 6 bases. The CDR3 loop spans 11 amino acids. This chain's CDR3 is CAISVADEQYF. The DNA of the CDR3 is TGTGCCATCAGTGTAGCAGACGAGCAGTACTTC.

The chain recombines TRBV6-5 with TRBJ1-1; possible D gene TRBD1, 5 bases. CDR1 and CDR2 (germline): MNHEY, SVGAGI. Trimming removed 8 bases at V and 10 bases at J, with 14 bases between. The CDR3 runs to 11 residues. The CDR3 DNA reads TGTGCCAGCGCTCACGGGGGGGGAGCTTTCTTT. Translated: CASAHGGGAFF.

V and J are TRBV5-6 and TRBJ2-7, with unresolved D. The V and J ends lost 2 bases and 2 bases respectively, with 11 bases between them. CDR1 SGHDT and CDR2 YYEEEE come from the germline V gene. The CDR3 length is 14 residues. The CDR3 sequence: CASSFSRLTYEQYF. CDR3 bases: TGTGCCAGCAGCTTCAGTAGACTGACCTACGAGCAGTACTTC.